Listed here are 15 T cell receptor beta chains from one sample, sequenced in a study of human T cells and chemical hapten exposure. Time point here: patch test 1, 2 weeks after DPC sensitization. Treatment here: therapeutic diphenylcyclopropenone sensitization with weekly scalp DPC. MiXCR, run by TCRdb on the RACE reads, gives a single entry per CDR3 protein. Altogether about 340,000 distinct CDR3 sequences are present, around 6.9% being singletons, with the ten largest covering roughly 8%. Specimen: whole blood, collected in connection with sensitization to the hapten diphenylcyclopropenone (DPC). The receptor set was obtained from a woman in her late teens or twenties with alopecia areata. Some clones in this sample may be carry-over from other donors' samples.

At least ten counts were recorded for this clonotype. The rearrangement joins TRBV5-1 to TRBJ1-2; 9 positions agree with TRBD1. Per the germline V gene, CDR1 is SGHRS and CDR2 is YFSETQ. CDR3 length: 14 residues. The junction had 3 bases not matched to a gene; V was cut back by 4 bases and J by 2 bases. The DNA for the CDR3 is TGCGCCAGCAGCCGGGACAGGGCGAACTATGGCTACACCTTC. It yields the protein CASSRDRANYGYTF.

The chain combines TRBV3-1 with TRBJ1-2; D is unclear. Germline V gene data show CDR1 as LGHDT and CDR2 as YNNKEL (reference sequence). The CDR3 is made up of 14 amino acids. Trimming took off 3 bases at V and 2 bases at J, with 10 bases between the two ends. The CDR3 loop reads CASSQFGGNYGYTF. CDR3 DNA sequence: TGTGCCAGCAGCCAGTTTGGAGGGAACTATGGCTACACCTTC.

The chain uses TRBV5-8 and TRBJ2-6; 8 nucleotides line up with TRBD1. The CDR3 has 18 residues. Germline V lookup: CDR1 SGHTS, CDR2 YDEGEE. Germline trimming cut 4 bases from V and 1 base from J; bases unmatched to any gene: 10. This CDR3 is CASSPRQGTWSGANVLTF. The CDR3 DNA reads TGTGCCAGCAGCCCTAGACAGGGGACGTGGTCTGGGGCCAACGTCCTGACTTTC.

The V gene is TRBV27, the J gene TRBJ1-1, with TRBD1 as a possible D gene (5 bases). The CDR3 length is 10 residues. Germline V lookup: CDR1 MNHEY, CDR2 SMNVEV (reference sequence). CDR3 nucleotide sequence: TGTGGGGCACAGGTCTCTGAAGCTTTCTTT. Translating it yields CGAQVSEAFF.

The chain uses TRBV9 and TRBJ2-1; 9 bases are a match to TRBD2. V trimming: 3 bases; J trimming: 3 bases; junction bases outside the gene matches: 1. The CDR3 totals 14 residues. Per germline, CDR1 SGDLS and CDR2 YYNGEE. CDR3: CASSASGDYNEQFF. The CDR3 DNA follows: TGTGCCAGCAGCGCTAGCGGGGACTACAATGAGCAGTTCTTC.

The V gene is TRBV4-2, the J gene TRBJ2-7, with D possibly TRBD2 on 6 matching bases. This CDR3 is 16 amino acids long. The ends were cut back, 2 bases at V and 2 bases at J, with 16 bases in the middle. Germline loops: CDR1 LGHNA, CDR2 YNFKEQ. This CDR3 is CASSQPVRGRPYEQYF. For the CDR3, the DNA is TGTGCCAGCAGCCAACCTGTCCGGGGGAGGCCCTACGAGCAGTACTTC.

This clonotype was recorded a few times. The CDR3 DNA sequence: TGCAGTGCTTCCCCCCAATTGGGGCAGTTCTTC. This encodes CSASPQLGQFF. The chain combines TRBV20-1 with TRBJ2-1; D call uncertain. The germline V gene has CDR1 DFQATT and CDR2 SNEGSKA (reference sequence). V lost 5 bases, J lost 12 bases, and 14 bases lay in between. The CDR3 is 11 residues long.

This clonotype was observed many times. The J gene is TRBJ2-7, the V gene TRBV6-5; TRBD1 is a possible D gene (6 bases). V gave up 0 bases and J gave up 1 base, with 13 bases separating them. Per the germline V gene, CDR1 is MNHEY and CDR2 is SVGAGI. This CDR3 has 16 amino acids. The CDR3 protein is CASSYSDRPTSYEQYF. For the CDR3, the DNA is TGTGCCAGCAGTTACTCCGACAGGCCGACTTCCTACGAGCAGTACTTC.

The chain has TRBV6-2 or TRBV6-3 and TRBJ2-1; 7 bases map to TRBD2. CDR1 and CDR2 from the germline V gene are MNHEY and SVGEGT. With V trimmed by 7 bases and J by 2 bases, 5 bases remained unmatched. The CDR3 contains 14 residues. CDR3 DNA sequence: TGTGCCAGCATAAAAGCGGGGCCCTACAATGAGCAGTTCTTC. Translation: CASIKAGPYNEQFF.

This clonotype turned up a few times. The rearrangement joins TRBV25-1 to TRBJ2-5; perhaps TRBD2 as D (5 bases). Germline V gene sequence: CDR1 MGHDK, CDR2 SYGVNS. CDR3 length: 13 amino acids. V dropped 2 bases and J dropped 6 bases, with 10 bases sitting between them. CDR3 bases: TGTGCCAGCAGTGAACATCGAGGGCAGACCCAGTACTTC. This gives the protein CASSEHRGQTQYF.

The chain's CDR3 is CASSSGLAGPYEQYF. CDR3 DNA sequence: TGTGCCAGCAGTTCAGGACTAGCGGGTCCCTACGAGCAGTACTTC. The J gene is TRBJ2-7, the V gene TRBV6-5, with 11 bases fitting TRBD2. V was pared by 4 bases and J by 2 bases, with 4 bases of the junction left unmatched. Germline lookup yields CDR1 MNHEY and CDR2 SVGAGI. The CDR3 loop spans 15 amino acids.

In its sample, this clonotype was seen a few times. This rearrangement joins TRBV7-9 to TRBJ1-2; possibly TRBD1 for D (5 bases). The CDR3 is 13 amino acids. Trimming took off 5 bases at V and 7 bases at J, with 14 bases between the two ends. Germline values: CDR1 SEHNR, CDR2 FQNEAQ (reference sequence). The CDR3 sequence is CASSQGPTGGYTF. DNA for the CDR3: TGTGCCAGCAGCCAGGGTCCGACTGGTGGCTACACCTTC. The variable domain in full, with the rest retrieved from reference TRBV7-9 and TRBJ1-2, is DTGVSQNPRHKITKRGQNVTFRCDPISEHNRLYWYRQTLGQGPEFLTYFQNEAQLEKSRLLSDRFSAERPKGSFSTLEIQRTEQGDSAMYLCASSQGPTGGYTFGSGTRLTVV.

This clonotype was detected only a few times. The chain uses TRBV18 and TRBJ2-5; a possible D gene is TRBD1 (6 bases). This CDR3 has 13 residues. Germline values: CDR1 KGHSH, CDR2 LQKENI. V dropped 3 bases and J dropped 3 bases, with 8 bases sitting between them. The CDR3 DNA reads TGTGCCAGCTCACCCCCAGGGGAAGAGACCCAGTACTTC. Protein sequence: CASSPPGEETQYF.

In this sample, this clonotype turned up a few times. The chain is built from TRBV3-1 and TRBJ2-7; D possibly uses TRBD1 or TRBD2 (6 bases each). The ends were cut back, 0 bases at V and 0 bases at J, with 9 bases in the middle. The germline CDR1 and CDR2 sequences are LGHDT and YNNKEL (reference sequence). The CDR3 is 15 residues long. This CDR3 reads CASSQEGGFSYEQYF. The CDR3 DNA sequence: TGTGCCAGCAGCCAAGAGGGGGGCTTCTCCTACGAGCAGTACTTC.

In its sample, this clonotype was seen many times. The chain links TRBV5-1 to TRBJ2-7, with TRBD1 matching over 8 bases. This CDR3 is built from 13 residues. The V and J ends lost 2 bases and 6 bases, in that order; junction bases with no gene match: 4. Germline CDR1 and CDR2: SGHRS and YFSETQ. The CDR3 is CASSFLQGGEQYF. CDR3 bases: TGCGCCAGCAGCTTCCTACAGGGGGGCGAGCAGTACTTC.